This is a list of T cell receptor beta chains from one sample in a study of shared T cell receptors in the human thymus. Sequenced by immunoSEQ multiplex PCR; TCRdb stores in-frame clones only, minus some. The top ten clones hold more than 0.008% of a sample with 550,000 to 800,000 clones, 70% to 90% of them seen once. The data were also submitted as part of a second study, on human thymus T cells.

Sequencing used thymocytes. These receptors were obtained from a girl younger than two with a congenital heart defect. Each CDR3 is given with its conserved first and last residue. A D gene is named only where the DNA matches it firmly. Clone size is stated in some rows and not others, as once, few, many or a class when expanded.

v_call	clone_size	d_call	j_call	cdr3_nt	cdr3_aa
TRBV28	-	-	TRBJ2-1	TGTGCCAGCACCCTAGGGGGAGTTCGCGATGAGCAGTTCTTC	CASTLGGVRDEQFF
TRBV2	-	-	TRBJ2-3	TGTGCCAGCTCAATAGATACGCAGTATTTT	CASSIDTQYF
TRBV5-1	-	-	TRBJ2-1	TGCGCCAGCAGCTGGGGGCAGGGGTGTATCTTC	CASSWGQGCIF
TRBV6-5	once	-	TRBJ1-6	TGTGCCAGCAGTTACGGGGGCCGGGGGGATAATTCACCCCTCCACTTT	CASSYGGRGDNSPLHF
TRBV5-1	-	TRBD1	TRBJ2-3	TGCGCCAGCAGCTTGGGACAGGGGGCCCCAGATACGCAGTATTTT	CASSLGQGAPDTQYF
TRBV19	-	TRBD1	TRBJ2-1	TGTGCCAGTAGTATGCCAGACAGGGGGCGATCCCACGGAGGGTCCTACAATGAGCAGTTCTTC	CASSMPDRGRSHGGSYNEQFF
TRBV14	-	TRBD1	TRBJ1-1	TGTGCCAGCAGCCAAGAGGGAAGTACCCCCCCGACAGGGTTTGTAGGATTGGGCACTGAAGCTTTCTTT	CASSQEGSTPPTGFVGLGTEAFF
TRBV6-5	-	-	TRBJ1-2	TGTGCCAGCAGTTACTCGGGAGGCAGGGTGGGCTATGGCTACACCTTC	CASSYSGGRVGYGYTF
TRBV5-6	-	TRBD2	TRBJ2-7	TGTGCCAGCAGGGAGCGGGGTTGCTACGAGCAGTACTTC	CASRERGCYEQYF
TRBV6-5	-	-	TRBJ1-2	TGTGCCAGCAGTTACGGGACACATGGCTACACCTTC	CASSYGTHGYTF